The clone carrying this TCR beta chain was recorded only once. This record comes from a study of blood T cell repertoires in COVID-19. Study information: The United States, Italy and Spain provided the acute and convalescent COVID-19 samples. T cells, B-cell-depleted T cells, or PBMCs supplied cDNA or gDNA.

CDR3 length: 11 amino acids. The germline V gene encodes CDR1 SNHLY and CDR2 FYNNEI. V dropped 6 bases and J dropped 10 bases, with 12 bases sitting between them. Clones were read by immunoSEQ multiplex PCR, and TCRdb kept only the in-frame ones, dropping some. The table lists 150,000 to 200,000 clones, approximately 86% of them singletons. The receptor was derived from a woman at least 80 years old in a cohort sampled during active or convalescent COVID-19. This rearrangement joins TRBV2 to TRBJ1-2; D remains unclear. Source material: peripheral blood. CDR3 DNA sequence: TGTGCCAGCAGGGAGGTACTGGACTACACCTTC. The encoded protein is CASREVLDYTF.